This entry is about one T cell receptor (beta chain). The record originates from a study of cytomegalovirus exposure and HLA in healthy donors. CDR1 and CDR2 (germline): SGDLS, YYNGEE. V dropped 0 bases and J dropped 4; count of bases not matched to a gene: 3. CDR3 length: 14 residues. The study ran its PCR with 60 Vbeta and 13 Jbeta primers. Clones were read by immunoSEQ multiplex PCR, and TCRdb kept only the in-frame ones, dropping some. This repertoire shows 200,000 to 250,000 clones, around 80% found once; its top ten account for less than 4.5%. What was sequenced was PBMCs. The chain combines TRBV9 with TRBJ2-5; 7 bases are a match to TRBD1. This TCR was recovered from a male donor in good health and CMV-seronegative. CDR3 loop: CASSVAAGGETQYF. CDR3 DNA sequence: TGTGCCAGCAGCGTAGCGGCAGGGGGAGAGACCCAGTACTTC.